A single sample is the source of the 20 T cell receptor beta chains below, sequenced in a study of blood T cell repertoires in COVID-19. Libraries were prepared by immunoSEQ multiplex PCR; TCRdb keeps only in-frame clonotypes and omits some of them. The data show roughly 200,000 clones, 81% seen once. Sequencing input: peripheral blood. The origin of the receptors is a middle-aged woman with COVID-19, enrolled during active disease.

The chain combines TRBV27 with TRBJ2-7; the match to TRBD2 covers 13 bases. The V and J ends lost 5 bases and 7 bases, in that order; junction bases with no gene match: 2. Germline V gene sequence: CDR1 MNHEY, CDR2 SMNVEV (reference sequence). The CDR3 spans 13 residues. The CDR3, as DNA: TGTGCCAGCAGTCTACTAGCGGGAGGGGAGCAGTACTTC. It codes for CASSLLAGGEQYF.

The V gene is TRBV5-6, the J gene TRBJ2-6; 7 nucleotides line up with TRBD1. The CDR3 extends over 19 amino acids. The V gene end was trimmed by 8 bases and the J gene end by 1 base; junction bases not matched to a gene: 18. The germline V gene has CDR1 SGHDT and CDR2 YYEEEE. The CDR3 here is CARRKERTGSISGANVLTF. CDR3 sequence (DNA): TGTGCCAGGAGAAAAGAAAGGACAGGTTCCATTTCTGGGGCCAACGTCCTGACTTTC.

The chain carries TRBV27 and TRBJ1-6; 8 bases line up with TRBD1. V lost 7 bases and J lost 5; bases outside the gene matches: 7. The germline V gene encodes CDR1 MNHEY and CDR2 SMNVEV (reference sequence). The CDR3 consists of 15 residues. CDR3 region: CASTKRQGNNSPLHF. The CDR3 nucleotides are TGTGCCAGCACTAAAAGACAGGGGAATAATTCACCCCTCCACTTT.

The chain links TRBV30 to TRBJ2-3, with 9 bases fitting TRBD1. V lost 2 bases to trimming and J lost 6 bases; unmatched junction nucleotides: 6. The CDR3 has 14 residues. The germline gives CDR1 GTSNPN, CDR2 SVGIG (reference sequence). DNA of the CDR3: TGTGCCTGGAGTTCACAGGGGGCGGTTGATACGCAGTATTTT. Amino acid sequence: CAWSSQGAVDTQYF.

This clone was seen just once. The CDR3 protein is CASSKNHRGGLDEQFF. CDR3 nucleotides: TGTGCCAGCAGCAAGAATCACAGGGGGGGGTTGGATGAGCAGTTCTTC. The rearrangement joins TRBV5-4 to TRBJ2-1; a possible D gene is TRBD1 (8 bases). Germline values: CDR1 SGHNT, CDR2 YYREEE (reference sequence). The CDR3 is made up of 16 amino acids. V gave up 4 bases and J gave up 8 bases, with 22 bases separating them.

This clone was seen once. The chain carries TRBV20-1 and TRBJ2-7; perhaps TRBD2 as D (6 bases). Germline CDR1 and CDR2: DFQATT and SNEGSKA (reference sequence). The CDR3 covers 11 residues. CDR3 DNA: TGCAGCGCGGGACTCCTTGACGAGCAGTACTTC. Translation: CSAGLLDEQYF.

V and J are TRBV27 and TRBJ2-7; a possible D gene is TRBD2 (5 bases). The CDR3 covers 16 residues. The germline V and J ends were trimmed by 2 bases and 4 bases, with 18 bases remaining between them. Germline CDR1 reads MNHEY; CDR2 reads SMNVEV (reference sequence). The CDR3 sequence is CASSLEVGVVPYEQYF. The CDR3, as DNA: TGTGCCAGCAGTTTAGAAGTGGGAGTAGTTCCTTACGAGCAGTACTTC.

The CDR3 sequence: CASSLKITDRYQETQYF. The CDR3, as DNA: TGTGCCAGCAGCTTGAAAATAACGGACAGATATCAAGAGACCCAGTACTTC. The rearrangement joins TRBV5-6 to TRBJ2-5; TRBD1 might be the D (6 bases). CDR1 is SGHDT and CDR2 is YYEEEE in the germline V gene. The V gene lost 1 base and the J gene lost 2 bases, with 18 bases spanning the gap. The CDR3 is made up of 17 amino acids.

The rearrangement links TRBV5-4 to TRBJ1-1; D perhaps matches TRBD1 (5 bases). There are 14 residues in the CDR3. Looked up from germline, CDR1 is SGHNT and CDR2 is YYREEE (reference sequence). V shed 4 bases and J shed 4 bases, with 14 bases lying between them. CDR3 sequence (DNA): TGTGCCAGCAGCCGCGGGGGTAGGGGCACTGAAGCTTTCTTT. Amino acids: CASSRGGRGTEAFF.

CDR3 bases: TGCAGCGCCGATTCCGGGACAGGGTTAGAGACCCAGTACTTC. Protein sequence: CSADSGTGLETQYF. This rearrangement joins TRBV29-1 to TRBJ2-5; 9 bases map to TRBD1. The CDR3 is 14 amino acids. Germline trimming cut 7 bases from V and 4 bases from J; bases unmatched to any gene: 10. Germline loops: CDR1 SQVTM, CDR2 ANQGSEA.

CDR3 sequence reads: CASSTAGGLETQYF. The CDR3 region has the DNA TGTGCCAGCAGTACAGCGGGGGGGCTAGAGACCCAGTACTTC. The chain combines TRBV6-6 with TRBJ2-5; TRBD2 matches 10 bases. The CDR3 consists of 14 residues. Germline V gene lookup returns CDR1 MNHNY and CDR2 SVGAGI (reference sequence). Trimming at V came to 5 bases and at J to 4 bases, leaving 4 bases not matched to a gene.

This chain uses TRBV7-9 with TRBJ2-7; 8 bases are a match to TRBD2. The V gene end was trimmed by 5 bases and the J gene end by 5 bases; junction bases not matched to a gene: 11. The CDR3 runs 15 residues. In germline, CDR1 is SEHNR, CDR2 FQNEAQ (reference sequence). The CDR3 DNA reads as TGTGCCAGCAGCCACGGGGGGGCTACAGGGAACGAGCAGTACGTC. Protein product: CASSHGGATGNEQYV.

The V gene is TRBV30, the J gene TRBJ2-5; 8 bases fit TRBD2. Germline CDR1 and CDR2: GTSNPN and SVGIG (reference sequence). With 3 bases clipped from V and 6 bases from J, the junction kept 15 bases outside the gene matches. The CDR3 has 16 residues. This CDR3 reads CAWRDPQSGSAKTQYF. CDR3 DNA sequence: TGTGCCTGGAGAGATCCTCAAAGCGGGAGTGCGAAGACCCAGTACTTC.

The chain recombines TRBV9 with TRBJ1-1; no reliable D call. The CDR3 consists of 12 residues. CDR1 is SGDLS and CDR2 is YYNGEE in the germline V gene. Deletions cut 4 bases from V and 10 bases from J, with 14 bases between. CDR3 sequence reads: CASSPRGGRAFF. The CDR3 DNA reads as TGTGCCAGCAGCCCCCGGGGAGGGAGAGCTTTCTTT.

The chain recombines TRBV12-3 or TRBV12-4 with TRBJ1-3; D is undetermined. V lost 3 bases, J lost 4 bases, and 7 bases lay in between. The CDR3 is 13 amino acids. The CDR3 DNA reads TGTGCCAGCAGTTTCCCCGCGGGAAACACCATATATTTT. This sequence encodes CASSFPAGNTIYF.

This chain links TRBV6-6 with TRBJ2-1; D is unresolved. Trimming took 0 bases from V and 0 from J, leaving 9 bases between them. The CDR3 sequence is 16 residues long. In germline, CDR1 is MNHNY, CDR2 SVGAGI (reference sequence). In DNA, the CDR3 is TGTGCCAGCAGTTACTCTTCCGCTAGCTCCTACAATGAGCAGTTCTTC. Its protein is CASSYSSASSYNEQFF.

As to this clone: Other DNA sequences in this specimen translate into the identical CDR3. CDR3 sequence reads: CASSLLAGGPNTGELFF. The CDR3 DNA sequence: TGTGCCAGCAGCTTATTAGCGGGGGGACCAAACACCGGGGAGCTGTTTTTT. The chain couples TRBV7-3 to TRBJ2-2, with 10 bases identical to TRBD2. Looked up from germline, CDR1 is SGHTA and CDR2 is FQGTGA. The ends lost 2 bases at V and 2 bases at J; junction bases unmatched: 5. This CDR3 contains 17 residues.

This clone has just a few counts. The same CDR3 is also encoded by other DNA sequences in this sample. The chain links TRBV4-1 to TRBJ1-2; the D gene is possibly TRBD1 (6 bases). V shed 1 base and J shed 4 bases, with 7 bases lying between them. CDR1 MGHRA and CDR2 YSYEKL come from the germline V gene. The CDR3 is 13 residues long. The CDR3 here is CASSQGGGYGYTF. In DNA, the CDR3 is TGCGCCAGCAGCCAAGGAGGGGGCTATGGCTACACCTTC.

The genes are TRBV13 and TRBJ1-6, with D unclear. The CDR3 sequence is 17 residues long. Germline V gene data show CDR1 as PRHDT and CDR2 as FYEKMQ (reference sequence). V lost 4 bases and J lost 0, with 13 bases in between. The CDR3 reads CASSSTKLSSYNSPLHF. The CDR3 DNA reads TGTGCCAGCAGCTCGACAAAACTGAGCTCCTATAATTCACCCCTCCACTTT.

This sequence joins TRBV7-8 and TRBJ2-2, with 11 bases lining up with TRBD2. This CDR3 contains 18 residues. Per the germline V gene, CDR1 is SGHVS and CDR2 is FQNEAQ. Losses at the gene ends were 5 bases for V and 3 bases for J; bases not matched to a gene: 11. The CDR3 coding sequence is TGTGCCAGCAGCCCAGGCCCGCCTAGCGGGAGGCACACCGGGGAGCTGTTTTTT. This sequence encodes CASSPGPPSGRHTGELFF.